The clone carrying this T cell receptor beta chain was recorded a few times. This sample was included in a study of T-cell reconstitution after alpha-beta-depleted transplantation in children. Germline lookup yields CDR1 SNHLY and CDR2 FYNNEI. The ends were cut back, 3 bases at V and 7 bases at J, with 9 bases in the middle. The length of the CDR3 is 12 residues. Library preparation (for TCRbeta) was performed with unique molecular identifiers. In TCRdb, the PCR reads were re-called with MiXCR into one record per CDR3 protein. The sample shows more than 250,000 distinct CDR3 sequences, more than 8% of them seen only once.

The sequenced sample was PBMCs from the stem cell graft donor, obtained from the stem cell graft. V usage is TRBV2 and J usage is TRBJ1-1; no firm D call. The receptor comes from a human donor who donated a stem cell graft to a child with SCID. The CDR3: CASSDYSLEAFF. The DNA for the CDR3 is TGTGCCAGCAGTGATTACTCCCTTGAAGCTTTCTTT.